Following are 9 T cell receptor beta chains from one sample sequenced in a study of technical replicates of blood from several donors. Profiling relied on immunoSEQ multiplex PCR, and the TCRdb table lists in-frame clones only, not all of them. Here the sample spans about 48,000 clones, about 94% being singletons. The sample consisted of PBMCs. Every receptor here comes from a human donor in good health. Some clones in this sample may be carry-over from other donors' samples.

The chain is built from TRBV9 and TRBJ1-3; possibly TRBD1 for D (6 bases). Deletions cut 0 bases from V and 7 bases from J, with 20 bases between. The CDR3 loop spans 17 amino acids. From germline, CDR1 is SGDLS and CDR2 YYNGEE. The CDR3 bases are TGTGCCAGCAGCGTAGGCCGTCCAGGGGAGGGAAGGAACACCATATATTTT. Translated, it gives CASSVGRPGEGRNTIYF.

In nucleotides, the CDR3 is TGTGCCAGCAGCCCGGACTTCGAGGCTTTCTTT. It codes for CASSPDFEAFF. The V call is TRBV7-9, the J call TRBJ1-1; D is unclear. Between the trimmed V and J ends, which lost 5 bases and 11 bases, there was a span of 12 bases. Germline V gives CDR1 SEHNR, CDR2 FQNEAQ (reference sequence). The CDR3 loop spans 11 amino acids.

This chain links TRBV5-1 with TRBJ2-5; D is possibly TRBD2 (6 bases). This CDR3 has 14 residues. Germline values: CDR1 SGHRS, CDR2 YFSETQ. V shed 4 bases and J shed 5 bases, with 15 bases lying between them. The CDR3 DNA follows: TGCGCCAGCAGCCATAGGGCGGGAAGGGAGACCCAGTACTTC. Protein sequence: CASSHRAGRETQYF.

The genes are TRBV18 and TRBJ2-1; 9 bases agree with TRBD2. Germline V gene data show CDR1 as KGHSH and CDR2 as LQKENI. V dropped 2 bases and J dropped 6; count of bases not matched to a gene: 5. There are 15 residues in the CDR3. CDR3: CASSPLAGVGNEQFF. The CDR3 nucleotides are TGTGCCAGCTCACCATTAGCGGGAGTAGGCAATGAGCAGTTCTTC.

The chain recombines TRBV9 with TRBJ1-1; D is perhaps TRBD1 (5 bases). CDR1 and CDR2 (germline): SGDLS, YYNGEE. The germline V and J ends were trimmed by 7 bases and 2 bases, with 15 bases remaining between them. The CDR3 is 14 amino acids. CDR3 region: CASGREGYNTEAFF. In DNA form, the CDR3 reads TGTGCCAGCGGCAGGGAAGGGTATAACACTGAAGCTTTCTTT.

The chain has TRBV7-2 and TRBJ2-1, with TRBD2 identical over 7 bases. CDR1 and CDR2 (germline): SGHTA, FQGNSA. The CDR3 covers 18 residues. V shed 5 bases, J shed 4 bases, and the junction held 17 bases outside the gene matches. The CDR3 sequence: CASSRGRETPMGYNEQFF. The CDR3 nucleotides read TGTGCCAGCAGCCGGGGGAGGGAGACACCGATGGGATACAATGAGCAGTTCTTC.

The rearrangement joins TRBV11-2 to TRBJ2-2; no clear D. Germline CDR1 SGHAT, CDR2 FQNNGV. Trimming cost V 7 bases and J 6 bases, with 9 bases left between them. CDR3 length equals 12 residues. The CDR3 region has the DNA TGTGCCAGCAACCTACGGGCCGGGGAGCTGTTTTTT. This gives the protein CASNLRAGELFF. Full variable domain (missing parts from reference TRBV11-2 and TRBJ2-2): EAGVAQSPRYKIIEKRQSVAFWCNPISGHATLYWYQQILGQGPKLLIQFQNNGVVDDSQLPKDRFSAERLKGVDSTLKIQPAKLEDSAVYLCASNLRAGELFFGEGSRLTVL.

The rearrangement uses TRBV6-1 and TRBJ2-1; D remains ambiguous. V gave up 4 bases and J gave up 6 bases, with 13 bases separating them. The CDR3 contains 14 residues. Germline V gives CDR1 MNHNS, CDR2 SASEGT. This chain's CDR3 is CASSGPFISNEQFF. DNA of the CDR3: TGTGCCAGCAGTGGTCCATTTATTAGCAATGAGCAGTTCTTC.

The gene calls are TRBV5-4 and TRBJ1-5, with TRBD1 as a possible D gene (6 bases). V was trimmed by 8 bases and J by 1 base, leaving 19 bases between them. This CDR3 region has 16 residues. Germline CDR1 and CDR2: SGHNT and YYREEE (reference sequence). CDR3: CASSPGGGGSNQPQHF. Written as DNA, the CDR3 is TGTGCCAGTTCCCCGGGGGGAGGGGGAAGCAATCAGCCCCAGCATTTT.